Each of the 32 T cell receptor beta chains below was sequenced from the same sample in a study of T-cell reconstitution after alpha-beta-depleted transplantation in children. Unique molecular identifiers were incorporated into the prepared TCRbeta library. TCRdb ran MiXCR on the PCR reads and lists one entry per CDR3 protein. The sample consists of hundreds of thousands of distinct CDR3 sequences, 10% to 15% of them appearing once. Here the sequenced sample was PBMCs, mostly from graft donor cells, taken 360 days after TCRalphabeta/CD19-depleted stem cell transplant. These receptors came from a male patient between 10 and 17 years old who had a stem cell transplant for acute myeloid leukemia, so the T cells may come from the graft donor.

Notes on this clonotype: A junction boundary mismatches the germline segment, possibly from a read error. This rearrangement joins TRBV24-1 to TRBJ2-2; 7 bases line up with TRBD1. The germline CDR1 and CDR2 sequences are KGHDR and SFDVKD. The CDR3 is made up of 14 amino acids. The DNA of the CDR3 is TGTGCCACCAGTGCTTTGACAGGGACCGGGGAGCTGTTTTTT. It is translated as CATSALTGTGELFF.

This clonotype was detected only a few times. The rearrangement links TRBV7-3 to TRBJ2-1; tentative D call: TRBD2 (6 bases). CDR3 length: 18 amino acids. V lost 2 bases and J 0 bases, leaving 17 bases between the germline ends. The germline V gene has CDR1 SGHTA and CDR2 FQGTGA. CDR3 nucleotide sequence: TGTGCCAGCAGCTTATGGGGGACGGGAGCGAGCTCCTACAATGAGCAGTTCTTC. This translates into CASSLWGTGASSYNEQFF.

This clonotype was detected a few times. The chain combines TRBV4-3 with TRBJ2-5; 7 bases line up with TRBD1. With 3 bases clipped from V and 3 bases from J, the junction kept 10 bases outside the gene matches. The CDR3 extends over 16 amino acids. CDR1 and CDR2 (germline): LGHNA, YSLEER. CDR3 nucleotide sequence: TGCGCCAGCAGCCAGGGGATCTACAGGGGAAAAGAGACCCAGTACTTC. Amino acid sequence: CASSQGIYRGKETQYF.

The V gene is TRBV28, the J gene TRBJ2-2; 11 nucleotides agree with TRBD1. The V segment lost 4 bases and the J segment 0 bases; nucleotides outside the gene matches: 10. Germline V lookup: CDR1 MDHEN, CDR2 SYDVKM. The CDR3 contains 19 residues. Written as DNA, the CDR3 is TGTGCCAGCAGTTGGGACAGGGGGGAATATCTAGCGAACACCGGGGAGCTGTTTTTT. Amino acid sequence: CASSWDRGEYLANTGELFF.

Comments on this clonotype: This may come from a read error, since a much larger clone is one base off. The chain recombines TRBV24-1 with TRBJ2-1; the D gene is possibly TRBD1 (7 bases). The CDR3 has 13 residues. Germline V CDR1 and CDR2: KGHDR, SFDVKD. Trimming cost V 5 bases and J 8 bases, with 12 bases left between them. CDR3 DNA: TGTGCCACCAGTGCCGCAGGGGGGTATGAGCAGTTCTTC. This encodes CATSAAGGYEQFF.

V and J are TRBV7-3 and TRBJ2-1; 11 bases agree with TRBD2. The junction had 7 bases not matched to a gene; V was cut back by 4 bases and J by 5 bases. CDR1 is SGHTA and CDR2 is FQGTGA in the germline V gene. The CDR3 contains 16 residues. The CDR3 loop reads CASSSYGTSGNNEQFF. CDR3 sequence (DNA): TGTGCCAGCAGCTCTTACGGGACTAGCGGTAACAATGAGCAGTTCTTC.

There are many counts of this clonotype. The genes are TRBV30 and TRBJ2-3; a weak D match, TRBD2 (6 bases). The CDR3 sequence is 13 residues long. Deletions cut 0 bases from V and 4 bases from J, with 8 bases between. Germline CDR1 reads GTSNPN; CDR2 reads SVGIG (reference sequence). CDR3 residues: CAWSVWGADTQYF. The CDR3 nucleotides are TGTGCCTGGAGTGTATGGGGGGCAGATACGCAGTATTTT.

This clonotype was observed a handful of times. V gene TRBV11-1 combines with J gene TRBJ2-5; D perhaps matches TRBD1 (5 bases). The CDR3 extends over 14 amino acids. V was pared by 5 bases and J by 1 base, with 11 bases between. Germline lookup yields CDR1 SGHAT and CDR2 FQDESV (reference sequence). CDR3 DNA: TGTGCCAGCAGCCCCTGGACACCCCAAGAGACCCAGTACTTC. Translating it yields CASSPWTPQETQYF.

This clonotype was counted between two and nine times. This chain connects TRBV7-8 to TRBJ2-1, with 14 nucleotides matching TRBD2. The V gene's germline CDR1 is SGHVS and CDR2 FQNEAQ. This CDR3 contains 14 residues. J lost 15 bases, V lost 4 bases, and 8 bases had no gene match. The CDR3, as DNA: TGTGCCAGCAGCTGGAGACTAGCGGGAGGGCCGCTGTTCTTC. Translation gives CASSWRLAGGPLFF.

This clonotype occurred a few times. The chain links TRBV12-3 or TRBV12-4 to TRBJ1-1; D is unresolved. The CDR3 covers 13 residues. Trimming took off 7 bases at V and 5 bases at J, with 14 bases between the two ends. CDR3 nucleotides: TGTGCCAGCATGCGTCGGGGTCGGACTGAAGCTTTCTTT. It encodes CASMRRGRTEAFF.

This clonotype was detected only a few times. This sequence joins TRBV10-2 and TRBJ2-2; 8 bases agree with TRBD2. The CDR3 contains 17 residues. Germline-derived CDR1 and CDR2 are WSHSY and SAAADI. The V gene end was trimmed by 3 bases and the J gene end by 4 bases; junction bases not matched to a gene: 10. The CDR3 loop reads CASSDPRGRSPTGELFF. The CDR3 DNA is TGCGCCAGCAGTGACCCCCGCGGGAGGAGTCCCACCGGGGAGCTGTTTTTT.

J is TRBJ1-2 and V is TRBV12-5; a weak D match, TRBD1 (5 bases). This CDR3 comprises 13 residues. Looked up from germline, CDR1 is LGHNT and CDR2 is FRNRAP. Between the trimmed V and J ends, which lost 2 bases and 7 bases, there was a span of 11 bases. The CDR3 sequence is CASGLPQGSGYTF. The DNA of the CDR3 is TGTGCTAGTGGTTTGCCCCAGGGCTCTGGCTACACCTTC.

This clonotype occurred many times. This chain links TRBV20-1 with TRBJ2-3; 12 nucleotides agree with TRBD2. V trimming: 3 bases; J trimming: 4 bases; junction bases outside the gene matches: 11. Germline V gene lookup returns CDR1 DFQATT and CDR2 SNEGSKA (reference sequence). This CDR3 has 17 residues. The CDR3 here is CSASEGLAGPGPDTQYF. The CDR3 DNA reads as TGCAGTGCTAGTGAAGGACTAGCGGGACCTGGTCCAGATACGCAGTATTTT.

The chain has TRBV10-3 and TRBJ2-7; D ambiguous. The CDR3 has 12 residues. Trimming took 6 bases from V and 6 from J, leaving 12 bases between them. Germline V gene data show CDR1 as ENHRY and CDR2 as SYGVKD. The DNA for the CDR3 is TGTGCCATCAGCCGAGCTGGTAGCGAGCAGTACTTC. Its protein product is CAISRAGSEQYF.

This clonotype was seen at least ten times. The chain is built from TRBV12-3 or TRBV12-4 and TRBJ2-2, with D perhaps matching TRBD2 (5 bases). CDR3 size: 15 residues. V was clipped by 7 bases and J by 5 bases, with 17 bases between them. The chain's CDR3 is CASTGFLALTGELFF. Written as DNA, the CDR3 is TGTGCCAGCACCGGATTCCTAGCCTTGACCGGGGAGCTGTTTTTT.

The chain uses TRBV10-3 and TRBJ2-1, with a tentative D call TRBD2 (6 bases). The CDR3 runs to 13 residues. The V end was cut by 3 bases, the J end by 7 bases, with 10 bases between. CDR1 is ENHRY and CDR2 is SYGVKD in the germline V gene. Here the CDR3 DNA reads TGTGCCATCAGTGATCTAGCGACGAATGAGCAGTTCTTC. Its translation: CAISDLATNEQFF.

This clonotype was detected many times. The CDR3 is CSGGGGKNAYEQYF. In DNA form, the CDR3 reads TGCAGCGGTGGGGGAGGCAAGAACGCCTACGAGCAGTACTTC. V usage is TRBV29-1 and J usage is TRBJ2-7; D might be TRBD2 (6 bases). This CDR3 contains 14 residues. Germline V gives CDR1 SQVTM, CDR2 ANQGSEA. V lost 7 bases and J lost 2, with 18 bases in between.

This clonotype was seen many times. The chain combines TRBV20-1 with TRBJ2-5; no clear D gene. The V and J ends lost 3 bases and 4 bases respectively, with 12 bases between them. Germline CDR1 and CDR2: DFQATT and SNEGSKA (reference sequence). This CDR3 has 13 amino acids. The CDR3 region has the DNA TGCAGTGCTAGTGGCAAACGAGGAGAGACCCAGTACTTC. As protein: CSASGKRGETQYF.

This clonotype was counted a single time. The chain combines TRBV5-5 with TRBJ1-1, with D uncertain. The germline V gene has CDR1 SGHKS and CDR2 YYEKEE (reference sequence). This CDR3 spans 16 amino acids. Deletions cut 4 bases from V and 6 bases from J, with 22 bases between. Written as DNA, the CDR3 is TGTGCCAGCAGCCCCCCGACCTTGGGGTGGGTGGCTGAAGCTTTCTTT. Its protein product is CASSPPTLGWVAEAFF.

At least ten counts were recorded for this clonotype. The chain joins TRBV12-3 or TRBV12-4 to TRBJ2-7; 7 bases are a match to TRBD1. CDR3 length: 14 amino acids. V shed 4 bases and J 3 bases; nucleotides not matched to a gene: 6. The CDR3 DNA is TGTGCCAGCAGTTCCATAGACAGGGACTACGAGCAGTACTTC. Translation gives CASSSIDRDYEQYF.

This clonotype has more than one count but fewer than ten. The chain is built from TRBV12-3 or TRBV12-4 and TRBJ2-6; a weak D match, TRBD1 (5 bases). CDR3 length: 15 residues. Trimming took 4 bases from V and 3 from J, leaving 10 bases between them. As DNA, the CDR3 is TGTGCCAGCAGTTCATCAGGGATTGGGGCCAACGTCCTGACTTTC. Protein product: CASSSSGIGANVLTF.

This clonotype was seen ten or more times. The chain joins TRBV10-3 to TRBJ2-3; 7 bases fit TRBD1. Germline V gives CDR1 ENHRY, CDR2 SYGVKD. Trimming cost V 10 bases and J 6 bases; bases outside gene matches: 13. CDR3 length equals 14 residues. The CDR3 DNA is TGTGCCACCGCCGGGACAGAGTTTCGCGATACGCAGTATTTT. Protein sequence: CATAGTEFRDTQYF.

This clonotype has a handful of counts. The rearrangement links TRBV20-1 to TRBJ1-2; the match to TRBD1 covers 8 bases. The CDR3 consists of 14 residues. In germline, CDR1 is DFQATT, CDR2 SNEGSKA (reference sequence). V was clipped by 3 bases and J by 7 bases; unmatched bases: 10. CDR3 amino acids: CSASDDRGFRGYTF. CDR3 sequence (DNA): TGCAGTGCTAGTGACGACAGGGGATTTCGTGGCTACACCTTC.

This clonotype appeared many times. This chain joins TRBV7-9 and TRBJ1-3; D unresolved. This CDR3 is built from 14 residues. Germline values: CDR1 SEHNR, CDR2 FQNEAQ (reference sequence). V was shortened by 4 bases and J by 4 bases, with 11 bases between the two germline ends. In DNA form, the CDR3 reads TGTGCCAGCAGCTCTACAAGAGGAGGAAACACCATATATTTT. Its protein is CASSSTRGGNTIYF.

The rearrangement joins TRBV7-2 to TRBJ1-2; D uncertain. V was trimmed by 5 bases and J by 2 bases, leaving 12 bases between them. The CDR3 runs to 14 residues. Germline V lookup: CDR1 SGHTA, CDR2 FQGNSA. CDR3 protein: CASSPYASNYGYTF. The CDR3 nucleotides read TGTGCCAGCAGCCCATACGCCAGCAACTATGGCTACACCTTC. Drawing the rest from reference TRBV7-2 and TRBJ1-2, the complete variable domain is GAGVSQSPSNKVTEKGKDVELRCDPISGHTALYWYRQSLGQGLEFLIYFQGNSAPDKSGLPSDRFSAERTGGSVSTLTIQRTQQEDSAVYLCASSPYASNYGYTFGSGTRLTVV.

V and J are TRBV28 and TRBJ2-7; 9 nucleotides line up with TRBD2. Looked up from germline, CDR1 is MDHEN and CDR2 is SYDVKM. The CDR3 sequence is 15 residues long. With V trimmed by 7 bases and J by 2 bases, 9 bases remained unmatched. The CDR3 region is CASIPSGNYPYEQYF. Here the CDR3 DNA reads TGTGCCAGCATCCCTAGCGGGAACTACCCCTACGAGCAGTACTTC.

This clonotype was seen a handful of times. V usage is TRBV28 and J usage is TRBJ1-1; D possibly corresponds to TRBD1 (5 bases). Looked up from germline, CDR1 is MDHEN and CDR2 is SYDVKM. Trimming took 6 bases from V and 1 from J, leaving 15 bases between them. The CDR3 has 15 amino acids. The CDR3 DNA sequence: TGTGCCAGCAGCCCTTCTCCAGGGTGGAACACTGAAGCTTTCTTT. This encodes CASSPSPGWNTEAFF.

This clonotype was observed many times. The rearrangement links TRBV4-3 to TRBJ2-2; no reliable D call. V shed 4 bases and J shed 4 bases, with 10 bases lying between them. The V gene's germline CDR1 is LGHNA and CDR2 YSLEER. The CDR3 length is 14 residues. The CDR3 sequence: CASSLDPITGELFF. The CDR3 coding sequence is TGCGCCAGCAGCCTTGACCCGATCACCGGGGAGCTGTTTTTT.

The chain links TRBV20-1 to TRBJ2-7; weak D call: TRBD1 (6 bases). The germline gives CDR1 DFQATT, CDR2 SNEGSKA (reference sequence). The CDR3 spans 15 residues. The ends were cut back, 3 bases at V and 0 bases at J, with 15 bases in the middle. The chain's CDR3 is CSARGPDSNSYEQYF. CDR3 nucleotide sequence: TGCAGTGCTAGGGGCCCGGACAGCAACTCCTACGAGCAGTACTTC.

There are many counts of this clonotype. The CDR3 here is CASSEWTGRIRETQYF. The CDR3 DNA is TGTGCCAGCAGCGAGTGGACAGGGCGAATCCGAGAGACCCAGTACTTC. The chain couples TRBV9 to TRBJ2-5; TRBD1 matches at 8 bases. CDR3 length: 16 residues. Germline V gene sequence: CDR1 SGDLS, CDR2 YYNGEE. The J segment lost 4 bases and the V segment lost 3 bases, leaving 11 bases of the junction unmatched.

This clonotype appeared many times. The V call is TRBV4-2, the J call TRBJ2-1, with TRBD2 matching over 9 bases. CDR3 length equals 17 residues. Looked up from germline, CDR1 is LGHNA and CDR2 is YNFKEQ. V gave up 1 base and J gave up 0 bases; unmatched junction bases: 4. CDR3 in DNA: TGTGCCAGCAGCCAAGCCGGCGGGGGGGCCTCCTACAATGAGCAGTTCTTC. Protein: CASSQAGGGASYNEQFF.

J is TRBJ2-5 and V is TRBV20-1; TRBD1 aligns across 8 bases. Germline V CDR1 and CDR2: DFQATT, SNEGSKA (reference sequence). The CDR3 is 11 residues long. V gave up 5 bases and J gave up 5 bases; unmatched junction bases: 1. The CDR3 region is CSAWDRETQYF. The CDR3 region has the DNA TGCAGTGCTTGGGACAGGGAGACCCAGTACTTC.